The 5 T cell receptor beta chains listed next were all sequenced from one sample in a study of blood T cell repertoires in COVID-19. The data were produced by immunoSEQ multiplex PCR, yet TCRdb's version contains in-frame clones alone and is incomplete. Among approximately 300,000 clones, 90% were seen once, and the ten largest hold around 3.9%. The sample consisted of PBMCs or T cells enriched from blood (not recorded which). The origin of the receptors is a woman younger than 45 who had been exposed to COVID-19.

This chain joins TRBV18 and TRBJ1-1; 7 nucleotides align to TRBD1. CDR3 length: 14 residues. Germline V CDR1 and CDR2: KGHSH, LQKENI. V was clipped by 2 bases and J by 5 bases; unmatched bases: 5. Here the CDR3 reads CASSPGTGATEAFF. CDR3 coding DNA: TGTGCCAGCTCACCAGGAACAGGGGCAACTGAAGCTTTCTTT.

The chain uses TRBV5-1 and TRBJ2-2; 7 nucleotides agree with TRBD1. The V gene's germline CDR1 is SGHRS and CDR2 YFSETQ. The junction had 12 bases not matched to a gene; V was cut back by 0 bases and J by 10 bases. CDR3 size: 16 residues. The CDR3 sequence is CASSLVPGQRYEELFF. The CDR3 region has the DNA TGCGCCAGCAGCTTGGTTCCGGGACAGCGATATGAGGAGCTGTTTTTT.

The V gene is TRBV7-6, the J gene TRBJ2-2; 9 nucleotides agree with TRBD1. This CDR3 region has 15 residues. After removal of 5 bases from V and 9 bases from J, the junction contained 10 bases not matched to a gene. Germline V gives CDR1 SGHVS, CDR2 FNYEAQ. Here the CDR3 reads CASSPGQGPGRELFF. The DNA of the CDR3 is TGTGCCAGCAGCCCGGGACAGGGTCCCGGAAGGGAGCTGTTTTTT.

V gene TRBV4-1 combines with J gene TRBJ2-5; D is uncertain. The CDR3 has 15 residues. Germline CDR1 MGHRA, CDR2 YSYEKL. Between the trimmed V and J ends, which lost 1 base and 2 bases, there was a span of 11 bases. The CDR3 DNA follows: TGCGCCAGCAGCCAAGTTTTCATAGTACAAGAGACCCAGTACTTC. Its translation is CASSQVFIVQETQYF.

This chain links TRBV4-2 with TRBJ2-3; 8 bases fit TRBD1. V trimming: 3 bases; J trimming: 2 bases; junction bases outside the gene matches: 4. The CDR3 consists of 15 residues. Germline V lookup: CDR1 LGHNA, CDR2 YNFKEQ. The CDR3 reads CASSQSGQDTDTQYF. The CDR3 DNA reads TGTGCCAGCAGCCAGTCGGGACAGGACACAGATACGCAGTATTTT.